The 27 T cell receptor beta chains presented below share a single source sample, sequenced in a study of T cell responses to AZD1222 COVID-19 vaccine. Clones were read by immunoSEQ multiplex PCR, and TCRdb kept only the in-frame ones, dropping some. The table lists about 92,000 clones, about 90% of them singletons. The starting material was peripheral blood, obtained on day 0 of AZD1222 vaccination. These receptors all come from an adult in good health.

The chain links TRBV6-5 to TRBJ1-1, with D possibly TRBD1 on 6 matching bases. Trimming cost V 6 bases and J 5 bases, with 10 bases left between them. Germline-derived CDR1 and CDR2 are MNHEY and SVGAGI. The CDR3 is made up of 12 amino acids. The CDR3 DNA sequence: TGTGCCAGCAGCTCGACAGGAACTGAAGCTTTCTTT. Its translation: CASSSTGTEAFF.

The gene calls are TRBV28 and TRBJ1-5; 11 bases agree with TRBD1. This CDR3 is built from 15 residues. The germline CDR1 and CDR2 sequences are MDHEN and SYDVKM. With 6 bases clipped from V and 6 bases from J, the junction kept 7 bases outside the gene matches. DNA of the CDR3: TGTGCCAGCAGAGTCGGACAGGGGGCGGGTCAGCCCCAGCATTTT. This gives the protein CASRVGQGAGQPQHF.

This chain uses TRBV7-9 with TRBJ1-1, with D possibly being TRBD1 (6 bases). With 1 base removed from V and 5 bases from J, the gap between germline ends came to 11 bases. CDR1 and CDR2 (germline): SEHNR, FQNEAQ (reference sequence). The CDR3 is 14 residues long. The chain's CDR3 is CASSLGGAGTEAFF. CDR3 DNA sequence: TGTGCCAGCAGCTTAGGGGGGGCTGGAACTGAAGCTTTCTTT. The whole variable domain, filled in from reference TRBV7-9 and TRBJ1-1, reads DTGVSQNPRHKITKRGQNVTFRCDPISEHNRLYWYRQTLGQGPEFLTYFQNEAQLEKSRLLSDRFSAERPKGSFSTLEIQRTEQGDSAMYLCASSLGGAGTEAFFGQGTRLTVV.

The chain has TRBV9 and TRBJ1-5, with a weak D call TRBD1 (6 bases). With 4 bases removed from V and 0 bases from J, the gap between germline ends came to 11 bases. Per germline, CDR1 SGDLS and CDR2 YYNGEE. This CDR3 contains 15 residues. The CDR3 DNA reads as TGTGCCAGCAGCTTAGGGGGTTATAGCAATCAGCCCCAGCATTTT. Translated, it gives CASSLGGYSNQPQHF.

This clone appeared a single time. This rearrangement joins TRBV7-3 to TRBJ2-2; 7 bases are a match to TRBD2. Germline V gives CDR1 SGHTA, CDR2 FQGTGA. V was clipped by 0 bases and J by 4 bases; unmatched bases: 2. This CDR3 comprises 15 residues. The CDR3 coding sequence is TGTGCCAGCAGCTTAACTACTAGCGTCACCGGGGAGCTGTTTTTT. Its protein is CASSLTTSVTGELFF.

The chain combines TRBV5-1 with TRBJ2-7; D remains ambiguous. Deletions cut 0 bases from V and 4 bases from J, with 5 bases between. The CDR3 is 12 amino acids. Germline V gene lookup returns CDR1 SGHRS and CDR2 YFSETQ. CDR3 sequence: CASSLEPYEQYF. The CDR3 bases are TGCGCCAGCAGCTTGGAGCCTTACGAGCAGTACTTC.

This CDR3 is CASSYGDQETQYF. In DNA, the CDR3 is TGTGCCAGCAGTTACGGGGACCAAGAGACCCAGTACTTC. V is TRBV6-6 and J is TRBJ2-5; D is unresolved. CDR1 and CDR2 from the germline V gene are MNHNY and SVGAGI (reference sequence). Trimming cost V 2 bases and J 0 bases, with 4 bases left between them. The CDR3 covers 13 residues.

The V and J genes are TRBV11-2 and TRBJ2-7; tentatively, D is TRBD1 (5 bases). In germline, CDR1 is SGHAT, CDR2 FQNNGV. The CDR3 runs 15 residues. V was clipped by 3 bases and J by 3 bases, with 15 bases between them. CDR3 sequence (DNA): TGTGCCAGCAGCTTGGCGCCGGGTAGGGGCTACGAGCAGTACTTC. It specifies CASSLAPGRGYEQYF.

The genes are TRBV9 and TRBJ2-3, with D perhaps TRBD1 (6 bases). Germline-derived CDR1 and CDR2 are SGDLS and YYNGEE. With 4 bases removed from V and 3 bases from J, the gap between germline ends came to 15 bases. The CDR3 loop spans 15 amino acids. CDR3 sequence: CASSPQGFETDTQYF. The CDR3 DNA is TGTGCCAGCAGCCCCCAGGGGTTCGAAACAGATACGCAGTATTTT.

This chain connects TRBV5-5 to TRBJ1-5; a weak D match, TRBD1 (6 bases). The V and J ends lost 1 base and 7 bases respectively, with 12 bases between them. CDR1 is SGHKS and CDR2 is YYEKEE in the germline V gene (reference sequence). The CDR3 covers 14 residues. In nucleotides, the CDR3 is TGTGCCAGCAGCTTGCAGGGGCCGGGGCAGCCCCAGCATTTT. Amino acids: CASSLQGPGQPQHF.

The chain has TRBV6-5 and TRBJ1-5; D gene unclear. Germline assignment: CDR1 MNHEY and CDR2 SVGAGI. Deletions cut 0 bases from V and 0 bases from J, with 6 bases between. The length of the CDR3 is 15 residues. For the CDR3, the DNA is TGTGCCAGCAGTTACTCCAGGCTTAGCAATCAGCCCCAGCATTTT. Its protein is CASSYSRLSNQPQHF.

The rearrangement uses TRBV6-1 and TRBJ2-1; 13 bases map to TRBD2. CDR1 is MNHNS and CDR2 is SASEGT in the germline V gene. This CDR3 has 19 residues. The J segment lost 7 bases and the V segment lost 2 bases, leaving 14 bases of the junction unmatched. CDR3: CASSEMLGTSGKWVNEQFF. CDR3 bases: TGTGCCAGCAGTGAAATGTTGGGGACTAGCGGGAAGTGGGTGAATGAGCAGTTCTTC.

This clone was counted only a few times. The chain recombines TRBV4-3 with TRBJ1-5; D perhaps matches TRBD1 (6 bases). The CDR3 consists of 15 residues. V gave up 3 bases and J gave up 5 bases, with 14 bases separating them. CDR1 and CDR2 (germline): LGHNA, YSLEER. The CDR3 nucleotides read TGCGCCAGCAGCCATGGCCCCGGGGGCGATCAGCCCCAGCATTTT. The encoded protein is CASSHGPGGDQPQHF.

The chain combines TRBV5-1 with TRBJ2-7, with 8 bases identical to TRBD1. The CDR3 sequence is 14 residues long. The trim removed 2 bases at V and 2 bases at J, leaving 3 bases unmatched. The germline V gene has CDR1 SGHRS and CDR2 YFSETQ. DNA for the CDR3: TGCGCCAGCAGCTTACAGGGGGACACCTACGAGCAGTACTTC. Residues: CASSLQGDTYEQYF.

The gene calls are TRBV9 and TRBJ2-1; D gene unclear. Trimming took off 0 bases at V and 4 bases at J, with 8 bases between the two ends. Per germline, CDR1 SGDLS and CDR2 YYNGEE. The CDR3 consists of 14 residues. The CDR3 protein is CASSVEAAYNEQFF. In nucleotides, the CDR3 is TGTGCCAGCAGCGTAGAGGCAGCTTACAATGAGCAGTTCTTC.

The chain carries TRBV28 and TRBJ2-1; tentatively, D is TRBD1 or TRBD2 (5 bases each). This CDR3 is 14 amino acids long. V dropped 4 bases and J dropped 6 bases, with 13 bases sitting between them. Per germline, CDR1 MDHEN and CDR2 SYDVKM. In DNA form, the CDR3 reads TGTGCCAGCAGTTCCGGGGCCTGGGGCAATGAGCAGTTCTTC. Amino acids: CASSSGAWGNEQFF.

The V gene is TRBV15, the J gene TRBJ1-1; D may be TRBD1 (5 bases). The CDR3 totals 12 residues. Germline V CDR1 and CDR2: LNHNV, YYDKDF (reference sequence). The ends were cut back, 2 bases at V and 8 bases at J, with 9 bases in the middle. The CDR3 loop is CATSRTGLEAFF. CDR3 nucleotides: TGTGCCACCAGCAGAACAGGCCTCGAAGCTTTCTTT.

This clone was recorded once. The chain is built from TRBV11-2 and TRBJ2-1, with 7 bases that match TRBD1. V lost 4 bases to trimming and J lost 0 bases; unmatched junction nucleotides: 6. The CDR3 totals 16 residues. From germline, CDR1 is SGHAT and CDR2 FQNNGV. The CDR3 is CASSSSQGSSYNEQFF. CDR3 DNA sequence: TGTGCCAGCAGCTCATCACAGGGGAGCTCCTACAATGAGCAGTTCTTC.

The rearrangement uses TRBV19 and TRBJ2-7; D may correspond to TRBD1 or TRBD2 (5 bases each). Looked up from germline, CDR1 is LNHDA and CDR2 is SQIVND (reference sequence). Trimming removed 4 bases from V and 3 bases from J, with 16 bases in between. The CDR3 runs to 15 residues. CDR3 nucleotides: TGTGCCAGTAGTACTGGGACGGCAATGAACTACGAGCAGTACTTC. Translation: CASSTGTAMNYEQYF.

This clone was observed a handful of times. The V call is TRBV5-1, the J call TRBJ2-7; a weak D match, TRBD2 (6 bases). The CDR3 consists of 15 residues. Germline lookup yields CDR1 SGHRS and CDR2 YFSETQ. Trimming shortened V by 0 bases and J by 4 bases, and 14 bases separated the two germline ends. CDR3 amino acids: CASSLEPGGVYEQYF. In nucleotides, the CDR3 is TGCGCCAGCAGCTTGGAGCCCGGAGGGGTATACGAGCAGTACTTC.

J is TRBJ2-1 and V is TRBV28; 7 bases fit TRBD1. J gave up 6 bases and V 7 bases, and 6 bases lay outside the gene matches. CDR1 and CDR2 from the germline V gene are MDHEN and SYDVKM. The CDR3 totals 13 residues. CDR3 DNA: TGTGCCAGCAAAGGTACAGGGGCCAATGAGCAGTTCTTC. Translation gives CASKGTGANEQFF. The variable domain in full, completed from reference TRBV28 and TRBJ2-1, reads DVKVTQSSRYLVKRTGEKVFLECVQDMDHENMFWYRQDPGLGLRLIYFSYDVKMKEKGDIPEGYSVSREKKERFSLILESASTNQTSMYLCASKGTGANEQFFGPGTRLTVL.

This chain uses TRBV5-1 with TRBJ2-7; D uncertain. The germline V and J ends were trimmed by 0 bases and 0 bases, with 10 bases remaining between them. The germline V gene has CDR1 SGHRS and CDR2 YFSETQ. The CDR3 length is 15 residues. The CDR3 loop reads CASSLAGQTSYEQYF. DNA of the CDR3: TGCGCCAGCAGCTTGGCCGGGCAGACCTCCTACGAGCAGTACTTC. Full variable domain (outside the CDR3, taken from reference TRBV5-1 and TRBJ2-7): KAGVTQTPRYLIKTRGQQVTLSCSPISGHRSVSWYQQTPGQGLQFLFEYFSETQRNKGNFPGRFSGRQFSNSRSEMNVSTLELGDSALYLCASSLAGQTSYEQYFGPGTRLTVT.

This rearrangement joins TRBV5-6 to TRBJ1-5; D is ambiguous. The CDR3 is 14 amino acids. Germline CDR1 is SGHDT and CDR2 is YYEEEE. Deletions cut 0 bases from V and 3 bases from J, with 7 bases between. CDR3 region: CASSLVSVNQPQHF. Written as DNA, the CDR3 is TGTGCCAGCAGCTTGGTGTCAGTCAATCAGCCCCAGCATTTT.

The rearrangement joins TRBV29-1 to TRBJ1-1; perhaps TRBD1 as D (5 bases). The V end lost 1 base, the J end lost 3 bases, and 9 bases lay between the germline ends. This CDR3 spans 13 amino acids. CDR1 and CDR2 (germline): SQVTM, ANQGSEA. CDR3 amino acids: CSVEGGADTEAFF. DNA for the CDR3: TGCAGCGTTGAAGGTGGGGCGGACACTGAAGCTTTCTTT.

V gene TRBV5-5 combines with J gene TRBJ1-4, with 8 nucleotides matching TRBD1. Germline-derived CDR1 and CDR2 are SGHKS and YYEKEE (reference sequence). This CDR3 has 14 amino acids. J was trimmed by 4 bases and V by 2 bases; bases with no gene match: 1. The CDR3 DNA reads TGTGCCAGCAGCTTACAGGGGGGTAATGAAAAACTGTTTTTT. Its translation is CASSLQGGNEKLFF.

The V call is TRBV9, the J call TRBJ2-1; 10 bases fit TRBD1. The germline CDR1 and CDR2 sequences are SGDLS and YYNGEE. V trimming: 1 base; J trimming: 5 bases; junction bases outside the gene matches: 3. CDR3 size: 15 residues. This chain's CDR3 is CASSVSGTGDNEQFF. The CDR3 bases are TGTGCCAGCAGCGTAAGCGGGACAGGGGACAATGAGCAGTTCTTC.

This chain joins TRBV25-1 and TRBJ1-2, with no clear D. Germline values: CDR1 MGHDK, CDR2 SYGVNS. The CDR3 is made up of 14 amino acids. V was clipped by 7 bases and J by 2 bases, with 14 bases between them. The CDR3 is CASINNGNNYGYTF. The CDR3 DNA follows: TGTGCCAGCATTAACAACGGGAACAACTATGGCTACACCTTC.